This is a list of T cell receptor beta chains from one sample in a study of cytomegalovirus exposure and HLA in healthy donors. Sequenced by immunoSEQ multiplex PCR; TCRdb stores in-frame clones only, minus some. The sample has 250,000 to 350,000 clones, approximately 88% seen once. Sequenced input: PBMCs. These receptors originate from a woman aged 18 to 35 in good health and CMV-seronegative. Each CDR3 is given with its conserved first and last residue. The D gene is left open where the match is weak. Where a row states a size, it is once, few, many or the class of an expanded clone; other rows omit it.

DNA | CDR3 | J | size | D | V
TGTGCCAGCAGTAGCCTCATTGCGGGGAGCTTCACAGATACGCAGTATTTT | CASSSLIAGSFTDTQYF | TRBJ2-3 | - | - | TRBV27
TGTGCCAGCAGCCAAGACCTGGACAGGGGGCGGAACACTGAAGCTTTCTTT | CASSQDLDRGRNTEAFF | TRBJ1-1 | - | TRBD1 | TRBV14
TGTGCCACCAGCAGAGGTGGGCCTTTAAACATTCAGTACTTC | CATSRGGPLNIQYF | TRBJ2-4 | - | - | TRBV15
TGTGCCAGCAGTTTATCGGGCGGGAACTACAATGAGCAGTTCTTC | CASSLSGGNYNEQFF | TRBJ2-1 | - | - | TRBV28
TGTGCCAGCAGTCCAAGACAGGGGCCGAACACTGAAGCTTTCTTT | CASSPRQGPNTEAFF | TRBJ1-1 | once | TRBD1 | TRBV27
TGTGCCAGCAGCCGGGATAATAGCAATCAGCCCCAGCATTTT | CASSRDNSNQPQHF | TRBJ1-5 | - | - | TRBV25-1
TGTGCCAGCAGCGTAGGTCAGGGTAATGAAAAACTGTTTTTT | CASSVGQGNEKLFF | TRBJ1-4 | - | - | TRBV9
TGTGCCAGCAGTTTCGGCGGGAGCGACGAGCAGTACTTC | CASSFGGSDEQYF | TRBJ2-7 | - | TRBD2 | TRBV27
TGTGCCAGCAGCTTGAAGACTGACTTCCAAGAGACCCAGTACTTC | CASSLKTDFQETQYF | TRBJ2-5 | - | - | TRBV5-4
TGTGCCAGTAGTATGACTGTGAACACTGAAGCTTTCTTT | CASSMTVNTEAFF | TRBJ1-1 | - | - | TRBV19
TGTGCCAGCAGCCCCGGGACAGGGAGTTCACCCCTCCACTTT | CASSPGTGSSPLHF | TRBJ1-6 | - | TRBD1 | TRBV5-4
TGTGCCAGCAGCTTAGGGGCGACAGGGGGCACAGATACGCAGTATTTT | CASSLGATGGTDTQYF | TRBJ2-3 | - | TRBD1 | TRBV7-6
TGTGCCAGCACCCGGGACACCGGGGAGCTGTTTTTT | CASTRDTGELFF | TRBJ2-2 | - | - | TRBV2
TGTGCCAGCAGCTGGACAGCCCAAGAGACCCAGTACTTC | CASSWTAQETQYF | TRBJ2-5 | - | - | TRBV7-2
TGCAGCGTTGAGGGGACAGGCTCTACCTACGAGCAGTACTTC | CSVEGTGSTYEQYF | TRBJ2-7 | - | TRBD1 | TRBV29-1
TGCGCCAGCAGCCAAGACTTGGGGACAGCGTCCTACGAGCAGTACTTC | CASSQDLGTASYEQYF | TRBJ2-7 | - | TRBD1 | TRBV4-3
TGTGCCAGCAGCAATCAAGGGAGCCTCAGCACTGAAGCTTTCTTT | CASSNQGSLSTEAFF | TRBJ1-1 | - | - | TRBV9
TGTGCCAGCAGCTTAGCGGCGGGATACTCCTACGAGCAGTACTTC | CASSLAAGYSYEQYF | TRBJ2-7 | - | - | TRBV7-8
TGTGCCAGCAGCATGAACCCCCGGGATGGCTACACCTTC | CASSMNPRDGYTF | TRBJ1-2 | - | - | TRBV7-9
TGCGCCAGCAGCGGGCAAGTAGCGGGAGGGCCTTACGAGCAGTACTTC | CASSGQVAGGPYEQYF | TRBJ2-7 | - | TRBD2 | TRBV5-1
TGTGCCAGCAGCCATGCTACCGCTGGGACAGGGTCCTACGAGCAGTACTTC | CASSHATAGTGSYEQYF | TRBJ2-7 | - | TRBD1 | TRBV5-4
TGTGCCAGCAGCTTAGATGGGCAGGTAGCCTACAATGAGCAGTTCTTC | CASSLDGQVAYNEQFF | TRBJ2-1 | - | - | TRBV11-3
TGTGCCAGCAGTGTCTCCGTAGGGCGGGCGGACTACGAGCAGTACTTC | CASSVSVGRADYEQYF | TRBJ2-7 | - | - | TRBV6-1
TGTGCCTGGGTAACAGGAGTCGGTGGCTACACCTTC | CAWVTGVGGYTF | TRBJ1-2 | few | - | TRBV30
TGTGCCATCAGTGCTGGACTAGCGGGAGGGCGGAAAGAGACCCAGTACTTC | CAISAGLAGGRKETQYF | TRBJ2-5 | - | TRBD2 | TRBV10-3
TGTGCCAGCAGCCCTAAGGTCGGGAACGGCTACACCTTC | CASSPKVGNGYTF | TRBJ1-2 | few | - | TRBV4-2
TGTGCCGTCGGGACTGATGACTACACCTTC | CAVGTDDYTF | TRBJ1-2 | - | - | TRBV10-3
TGTGCCAGCAGCGTAGCGGGTCCTTTCTCCTACAATGAGCAGTTCTTC | CASSVAGPFSYNEQFF | TRBJ2-1 | - | - | TRBV9
TGTGCCAGCAGCTTGCCGGCTAGCAGCTACGAGCAGTACTTC | CASSLPASSYEQYF | TRBJ2-7 | - | - | TRBV5-6
TGCGCCAGCAGCTTGGAAGCGGACAGGTACAATGAGCAGTTCTTC | CASSLEADRYNEQFF | TRBJ2-1 | - | TRBD1 | TRBV5-1
TGTGCCAGTAGCGGGACTAGCGGGAGGGCCGAGTGGTTCGGGGAGCTGTTTTTT | CASSGTSGRAEWFGELFF | TRBJ2-2 | - | TRBD2 | TRBV19
TGCGCCAGCAGCCCGAACCCGGGAAAAAACACTGAAGCTTTCTTT | CASSPNPGKNTEAFF | TRBJ1-1 | - | - | TRBV5-1